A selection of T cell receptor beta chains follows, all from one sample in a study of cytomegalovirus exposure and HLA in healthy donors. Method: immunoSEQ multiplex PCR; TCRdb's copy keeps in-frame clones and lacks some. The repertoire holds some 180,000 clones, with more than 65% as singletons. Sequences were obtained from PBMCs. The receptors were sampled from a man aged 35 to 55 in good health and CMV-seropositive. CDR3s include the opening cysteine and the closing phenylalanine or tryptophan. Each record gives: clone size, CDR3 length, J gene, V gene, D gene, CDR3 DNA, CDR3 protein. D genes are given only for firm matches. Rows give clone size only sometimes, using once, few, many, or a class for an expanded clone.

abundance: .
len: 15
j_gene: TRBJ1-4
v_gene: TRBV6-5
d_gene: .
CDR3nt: TGTGCCAGCAGCCGACAGGAACCAACTAATGAAAAACTGTTTTTT
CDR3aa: CASSRQEPTNEKLFF

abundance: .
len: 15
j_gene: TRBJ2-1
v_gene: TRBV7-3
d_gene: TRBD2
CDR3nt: TGTGCCAGCAGCCCCGGGAGCGGGAGTTACAATGAGCAGTTCTTC
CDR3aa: CASSPGSGSYNEQFF

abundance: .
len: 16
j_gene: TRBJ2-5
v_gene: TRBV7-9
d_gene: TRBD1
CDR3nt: TGTGCCAGCACCCTAGGCGGGGACAGGGGGTACGAGACCCAGTACTTC
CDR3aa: CASTLGGDRGYETQYF

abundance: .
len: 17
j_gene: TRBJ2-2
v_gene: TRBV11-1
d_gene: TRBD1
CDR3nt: TGTGCCAGCAGCGGGCGAGGGGGCCAGGGCCTGAACGGGGAGCTGTTTTTT
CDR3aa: CASSGRGGQGLNGELFF

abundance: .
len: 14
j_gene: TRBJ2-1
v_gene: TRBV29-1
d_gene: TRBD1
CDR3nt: TGCAGCGTGACGGACAGGGTCGCCTACAATGAGCAGTTCTTC
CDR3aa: CSVTDRVAYNEQFF

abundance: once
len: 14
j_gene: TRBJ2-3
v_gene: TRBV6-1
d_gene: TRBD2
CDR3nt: TGTGCCGCCTTTAGCGGGGGGGCGGGAGATACGCAGTATTTT
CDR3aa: CAAFSGGAGDTQYF

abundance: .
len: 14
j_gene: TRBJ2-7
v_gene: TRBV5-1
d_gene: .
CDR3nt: TGCGCCAGCAGTTACGGGACTCGTATTTTGGAGCAGTACTTC
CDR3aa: CASSYGTRILEQYF

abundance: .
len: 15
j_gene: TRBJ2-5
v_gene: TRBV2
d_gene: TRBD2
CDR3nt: TGTGCCAGCAGTGTGTCTAGCGGGACCCAAGAGACCCAGTACTTC
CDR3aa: CASSVSSGTQETQYF

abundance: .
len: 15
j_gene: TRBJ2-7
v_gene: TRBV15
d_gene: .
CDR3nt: TGTGCCACCAGCAGAGGCGGGACAGAGTCCTACGAGCAGTACTTC
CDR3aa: CATSRGGTESYEQYF

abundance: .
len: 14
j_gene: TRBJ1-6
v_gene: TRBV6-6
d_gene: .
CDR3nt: TGTGCCAGCAGTACCCGGGCAGGGGATTCACCCCTCCACTTT
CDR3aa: CASSTRAGDSPLHF

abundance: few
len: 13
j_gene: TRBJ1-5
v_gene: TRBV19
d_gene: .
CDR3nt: TGTGCCAGTGCCCGACAGTTCAATCAGCCCCAGCATTTT
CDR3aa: CASARQFNQPQHF

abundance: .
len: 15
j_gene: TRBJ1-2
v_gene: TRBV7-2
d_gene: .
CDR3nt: TGTGCCAGCAGCCTTAGTGACAGACCTAACTATGGCTACACCTTC
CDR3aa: CASSLSDRPNYGYTF

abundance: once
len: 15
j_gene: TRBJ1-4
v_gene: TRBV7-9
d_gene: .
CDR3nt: TGTGCCAGCAGCTACCGTGGGGAGGTTCGTGAAAAACTGTTTTTT
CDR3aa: CASSYRGEVREKLFF

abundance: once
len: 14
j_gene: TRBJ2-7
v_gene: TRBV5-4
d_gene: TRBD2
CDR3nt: TGTGCCAGCAGCAGTAGCGGGAGTTTTTACGAGCAGTACTTC
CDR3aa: CASSSSGSFYEQYF

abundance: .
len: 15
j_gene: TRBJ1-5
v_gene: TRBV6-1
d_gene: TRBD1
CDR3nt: TGTGCCAGCCGGGACAGTCCCTTTAGCAATCAGCCCCAGCATTTT
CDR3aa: CASRDSPFSNQPQHF

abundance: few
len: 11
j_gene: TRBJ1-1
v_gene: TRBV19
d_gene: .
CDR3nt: TGTGCCAGTAGTATAGCAGGGGTAGCTTTCTTT
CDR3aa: CASSIAGVAFF

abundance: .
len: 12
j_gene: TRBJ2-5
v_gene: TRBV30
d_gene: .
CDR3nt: TGTGCCTGGGGGCTAGCTGGGGAGACCCAGTACTTC
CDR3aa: CAWGLAGETQYF